This T cell receptor (beta chain) appears in the sequencing data of a study of T cell responses to AZD1222 COVID-19 vaccine. Study results and limitations: The breadth and depth of Spike-specific TCRs increased once two AZD1222 doses had been given. Donors in the cohort were predominantly white British and more often female, and clonal diversity was possibly underestimated.

As to this clone: Its antigen is undetermined.

The protocol was immunoSEQ multiplex PCR, while the TCRdb copy is restricted to in-frame clones and leaves out a portion. The sample shows around 150,000 clones, about 90% of them seen only once. Germline-derived CDR1 and CDR2 are LGHDT and YNNKEL (reference sequence). After removal of 1 base from V and 1 base from J, the junction contained 4 bases not matched to a gene. The CDR3 is 15 amino acids. This chain links TRBV3-1 (or the pseudogene TRBV3-2) with TRBJ2-7; 7 bases align to TRBD1. Here the sequenced sample was peripheral blood, taken on day 0 of AZD1222 vaccination. The sequence came from an adult in good health. The CDR3 region has the DNA TGTGCCAGCAGCCAAGGGGGACAGTGGTCCTACGAGCAGTACTTC. Protein product: CASSQGGQWSYEQYF.